These T cell receptor beta chains were read from a single sample in a study of cytomegalovirus exposure and HLA in healthy donors. Profiled with immunoSEQ multiplex PCR; TCRdb holds only in-frame clones, not every one. The listing records tens of thousands of clones. Sequencing input: PBMCs. The receptor set was obtained from a woman between 50 and 59 years old in good health and CMV-seropositive. The CDR3 runs from the conserved cysteine through the conserved F or W. D genes are given only for firm matches.

TRBJ1-2,TRBV6-5,TRBD1,CASSPRDSYYGYTF,TGTGCCAGCAGTCCGCGGGACAGTTACTATGGCTACACCTTC
TRBJ1-1,TRBV4-3,-,CASSQGTANTEAFF,TGCGCCAGCAGCCAAGGGACAGCGAACACTGAAGCTTTCTTT
TRBJ1-1,TRBV5-1,TRBD1,CASSWGQQHPNTEAFF,TGCGCCAGCAGCTGGGGACAGCAACACCCGAACACTGAAGCTTTCTTT
TRBJ1-5,TRBV7-9,TRBD1,CASSPGQGGNQPQHF,TGTGCCAGCAGCCCCGGACAGGGTGGAAATCAGCCCCAGCATTTT
TRBJ2-7,TRBV30,-,CAWNSVLHYEQYF,TGTGCCTGGAATAGTGTTCTCCATTACGAGCAGTACTTC
TRBJ2-1,TRBV19,TRBD1,CASSIRTGDYNEQFF,TGTGCCAGTAGTATTAGGACAGGGGACTACAATGAGCAGTTCTTC
TRBJ1-2,TRBV5-8,-,CASSLMHRANYGYTF,TGTGCCAGCAGCTTGATGCACAGGGCGAACTATGGCTACACCTTC
TRBJ1-1,TRBV4-3,TRBD1,CASSQRALQGEAGTEAFF,TGCGCCAGCAGCCAAAGGGCTTTACAGGGGGAAGCGGGCACTGAAGCTTTCTTT
TRBJ2-7,TRBV27,TRBD2,CASSSPGLSLREQYF,TGTGCCAGCAGTTCCCCGGGACTATCTCTCAGGGAGCAGTACTTC
TRBJ1-6,TRBV18,-,CASSPVFRSQGKSPLHF,TGTGCCAGCTCACCGGTGTTTAGGTCACAGGGAAAGTCACCCCTCCACTTT
TRBJ2-7,TRBV13,TRBD2,CASSSRLAGRYEQYF,TGTGCCAGCAGCTCCCGACTAGCGGGCAGGTACGAGCAGTACTTC
TRBJ2-1,TRBV29-1,-,CSVAPTMSSYNEQFF,TGCAGCGTTGCCCCAACTATGAGCTCCTACAATGAGCAGTTCTTC
TRBJ2-2,TRBV7-9,TRBD2,CASSRGVATGELFF,TGTGCCAGCAGCCGGGGGGTAGCCACCGGGGAGCTGTTTTTT
TRBJ1-6,TRBV7-8,TRBD1,CASSSPGTGSPGSPLHF,TGTGCCAGCAGCTCCCCCGGGACAGGGAGCCCCGGATCACCCCTCCACTTT
TRBJ1-4,TRBV5-4,TRBD1,CASSHNRGLKEKLFF,TGTGCCAGCAGCCATAACAGGGGGCTAAAAGAAAAACTGTTTTTT
TRBJ2-7,TRBV5-4,-,CASSLGFGQDEQYF,TGTGCCAGCAGCTTGGGGTTTGGGCAGGACGAGCAGTACTTC
TRBJ2-1,TRBV27,TRBD2,CASSLAGGPRNEQFF,TGTGCCAGCAGTTTAGCGGGAGGGCCTAGGAATGAGCAGTTCTTC
TRBJ2-7,TRBV5-4,-,CASSLAGKDEQYF,TGTGCCAGCAGCTTGGCCGGGAAGGACGAGCAGTACTTC
TRBJ1-6,TRBV9,-,CASSVGESSPLHF,TGTGCCAGCAGCGTAGGGGAGAGTTCACCCCTCCACTTT
TRBJ2-2,TRBV9,TRBD2,CASSALNLMTSGNTGELFF,TGTGCCAGCAGCGCCCTCAACCTGATGACTAGCGGGAACACCGGGGAGCTGTTTTTT
TRBJ1-4,TRBV7-2,-,CASSLSQGNNEKLFF,TGTGCCAGCAGCTTATCCCAGGGTAACAATGAAAAACTGTTTTTT
TRBJ1-5,TRBV7-2,TRBD1,CASSLTGQGIQPQHF,TGTGCCAGCAGCTTAACCGGACAGGGCATTCAGCCCCAGCATTTT
TRBJ1-4,TRBV14,TRBD1,CASSQWDRGNEKLFF,TGTGCCAGCAGCCAATGGGACAGGGGTAATGAAAAACTGTTTTTT
TRBJ2-7,TRBV18,-,CASSPKQGSYEQYF,TGTGCCAGCTCACCGAAACAGGGCTCCTACGAGCAGTACTTC
TRBJ2-2,TRBV11-2,-,CASSLLVDTNTGELFF,TGTGCCAGCAGCTTACTGGTGGACACGAACACCGGGGAGCTGTTTTTT
TRBJ1-1,TRBV18,-,CASSMDRGGTEAFF,TGTGCCAGCTCAATGGACCGAGGAGGGACTGAAGCTTTCTTT
TRBJ2-1,TRBV11-2,-,CASSLVAVTYNEQFF,TGTGCCAGCAGCTTAGTAGCGGTAACCTACAATGAGCAGTTCTTC
TRBJ2-3,TRBV6-5,TRBD2,CASRPGLAEDTQYF,TGTGCCAGCAGGCCCGGACTAGCTGAAGATACGCAGTATTTT
TRBJ1-1,TRBV18,TRBD1,CASSQGTATEAFF,TGTGCCAGCTCACAGGGGACAGCCACTGAAGCTTTCTTT
TRBJ1-1,TRBV7-9,-,CASSPHQGLNTEAFF,TGTGCCAGCAGCCCCCATCAGGGCCTGAACACTGAAGCTTTCTTT
TRBJ2-5,TRBV7-2,-,CASSQIRGQETQYF,TGTGCCAGCAGCCAGATACGGGGGCAAGAGACCCAGTACTTC
TRBJ2-1,TRBV7-2,-,CASSFAGGRGEQFF,TGTGCCAGCAGCTTCGCGGGCGGAAGAGGGGAGCAGTTCTTC
TRBJ1-3,TRBV7-9,-,CASSLPIGSGGNTIYF,TGTGCCAGCAGCTTACCGATCGGGAGTGGTGGAAACACCATATATTTT
TRBJ2-1,TRBV9,-,CASSPKDRAGGQFF,TGTGCCAGCAGCCCAAAAGACAGGGCCGGGGGGCAGTTCTTC
TRBJ2-7,TRBV18,TRBD1,CASSLRQGDYEQYF,TGTGCCAGCTCACTACGACAGGGGGACTACGAGCAGTACTTC
TRBJ1-1,TRBV7-9,-,CASSLQAGAEAFF,TGTGCCAGCAGCCTCCAAGCGGGCGCTGAAGCTTTCTTT
TRBJ1-5,TRBV19,TRBD1,CASSIPGTGGGQPQHF,TGTGCCAGTAGTATTCCCGGGACAGGGGGAGGGCAGCCCCAGCATTTT
TRBJ2-7,TRBV6-6,-,CASRDSSYEQYF,TGTGCCAGCAGGGACAGCTCCTACGAGCAGTACTTC
TRBJ2-5,TRBV11-3,-,CASSFRLGTPLHSQETQYF,TGTGCCAGCAGTTTCCGGTTGGGGACACCTCTGCACTCCCAAGAGACCCAGTACTTC
TRBJ2-7,TRBV7-6,TRBD2,CASSLALAGAYEQYF,TGTGCCAGCAGCTTAGCTCTAGCGGGAGCCTACGAGCAGTACTTC